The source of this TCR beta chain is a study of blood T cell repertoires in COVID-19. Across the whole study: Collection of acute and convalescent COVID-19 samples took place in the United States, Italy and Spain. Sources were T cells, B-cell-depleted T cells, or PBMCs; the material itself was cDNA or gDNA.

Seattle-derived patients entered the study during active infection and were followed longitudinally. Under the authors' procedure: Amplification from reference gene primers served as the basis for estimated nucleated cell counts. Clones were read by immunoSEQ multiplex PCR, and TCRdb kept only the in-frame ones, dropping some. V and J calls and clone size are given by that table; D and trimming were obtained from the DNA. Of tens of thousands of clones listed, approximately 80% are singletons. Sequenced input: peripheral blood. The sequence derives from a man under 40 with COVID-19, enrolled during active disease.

The CDR3 DNA follows: TGTGCCAGCAGTGAATCGGAGAGGAACACTGAAGCTTTCTTT. Residues: CASSESERNTEAFF. V is TRBV6-1 and J is TRBJ1-1, with D uncertain. CDR1 and CDR2 from the germline V gene are MNHNS and SASEGT. V was clipped by 2 bases and J by 1 base, with 8 bases between them. This CDR3 is built from 14 residues.